A selection of T cell receptor beta chains follows, all from one sample in a study of T cell responses to AZD1222 COVID-19 vaccine. Libraries were prepared by immunoSEQ multiplex PCR; TCRdb keeps only in-frame clonotypes and omits some of them. The data contain 140,000 to 150,000 clones, 88% of them seen just once; the ten biggest clones take up 5.4%. Sequencing was performed on peripheral blood, taken 28 days after the second dose of the MenACWY control vaccine. The receptors shown here come from an adult who received the MenACWY meningococcal vaccine as a control. Each CDR3 is given with its conserved first and last residue. A D gene is named only where the DNA matches it firmly. Only part of the rows carry a size: once, few, many, or a class if the clone is expanded.

V gene,J gene,D gene,clone size,CDR3 DNA,CDR3 protein
TRBV18,TRBJ1-2,NA,NA,TGTGCCAGCTCACCCTCTTCCGCAGGGTATGGCTACACCTTC,CASSPSSAGYGYTF
TRBV7-2,TRBJ1-1,NA,few,TGTGCCAGCAGCTTACTCCCAGGAGAGAACACTGAAGCTTTCTTT,CASSLLPGENTEAFF
TRBV6-6,TRBJ1-5,NA,NA,TGTGCCAGCAGGTACCAGGGTCCGGGCAATCAGCCCCAGCATTTT,CASRYQGPGNQPQHF
TRBV7-9,TRBJ2-1,NA,NA,TGTGCCAGCAGTTCTCGGCCGGCTCTAAATGAGCAGTTCTTC,CASSSRPALNEQFF
TRBV5-1,TRBJ1-1,TRBD1,NA,TGCGCCAGCAGCTTAGGGACAGGGGAGACTGAAGCTTTCTTT,CASSLGTGETEAFF
TRBV4-1,TRBJ2-7,NA,once,TGCGCCAGCAGCCAGCCCCTCGCTGGGGGCGAGCAGTACTTC,CASSQPLAGGEQYF
TRBV7-2,TRBJ1-2,TRBD1,NA,TGTGCCAGCAGCGCGTTCGGACAGGGGGCTGGCGGCTACACCTTC,CASSAFGQGAGGYTF
TRBV11-3,TRBJ2-5,TRBD2,NA,TGTGCCAGCAGCCAGACCCGGGGGGGCGGAGAGACCCAGTACTTC,CASSQTRGGGETQYF
TRBV18,TRBJ1-4,TRBD1,NA,TGTGCCACATCACAGGGGCCGGGTGAAAAACTGTTTTTT,CATSQGPGEKLFF
TRBV18,TRBJ2-3,TRBD1,NA,TGTGCCAGCTCAGGGGACAGGACAGATACGCAGTATTTT,CASSGDRTDTQYF
TRBV11-1,TRBJ2-5,NA,once,TGTGCCAGCAGCTTTCACAGTCTAAACCAAGAGACCCAGTACTTC,CASSFHSLNQETQYF
TRBV5-1,TRBJ2-3,TRBD2,once,TGCGCCAGCAGCTCAGGACTAGCGGGGGGCACAGATACGCAGTATTTT,CASSSGLAGGTDTQYF
TRBV3-1/TRBV3-2,TRBJ2-7,NA,NA,TGTGCCAGCAGCCGGACTAACTACGAGCAGTACTTC,CASSRTNYEQYF
TRBV4-1,TRBJ2-7,NA,many,TGCGCCAGCAGCTCACTCCGGGACAAGTCCTACGAGCAGTACTTC,CASSSLRDKSYEQYF
TRBV7-2,TRBJ2-1,NA,NA,TGTGCCAGCAGCCCCCGGGTGGGGTCCTACAATGAGCAGTTCTTC,CASSPRVGSYNEQFF
TRBV7-6,TRBJ2-2,TRBD2,NA,TGTGCCAGCAGCTCGACTAGCGGGATAGACACCGGGGAGCTGTTTTTT,CASSSTSGIDTGELFF
TRBV6-5,TRBJ2-3,NA,NA,TGTGCCAGCAGGGATGCTGATAGCACAGATACGCAGTATTTT,CASRDADSTDTQYF
TRBV18,TRBJ1-2,NA,NA,TGTGCCAGCTCACAATCCGACAGAAACTATGGCTACACCTTC,CASSQSDRNYGYTF
TRBV11-3,TRBJ1-2,TRBD1,NA,TGTGCCAGCAGCTCCGGACAGGGTTTTGGCTACACCTTC,CASSSGQGFGYTF
TRBV20-1,TRBJ2-3,TRBD2,NA,TGCAGTGCTAGTCCCCGGGGGGGGCTTAGCACAGATACGCAGTATTTT,CSASPRGGLSTDTQYF
TRBV29-1,TRBJ1-1,TRBD1,NA,TGCAGCGTCCGGACAGGGGCCCGTGGTGAAGCTTTCTTT,CSVRTGARGEAFF
TRBV2,TRBJ2-2,NA,NA,TGTGCCAGCATTGAACGAACCGTGGCTACCGGGGAGCTGTTTTTT,CASIERTVATGELFF
TRBV6-2/TRBV6-3,TRBJ2-1,TRBD2,NA,TGTGCCAGCAGTGCCCGACTAGCCGGATACAATGAGCAGTTCTTC,CASSARLAGYNEQFF
TRBV18,TRBJ1-6,NA,NA,TGTGCCAGCTCACCAAGTTATCAACAGGTGGGATCACCCCTCCACTTT,CASSPSYQQVGSPLHF
TRBV9,TRBJ1-3,NA,once,TGTGCCAGCAGCCGAGGCCCGAGCTCTGGAAACACCATATATTTT,CASSRGPSSGNTIYF
TRBV5-6,TRBJ2-7,TRBD2,NA,TGTGCCAGCAGCAGGGGACTAGCGGCCTACGAGCAGTACTTC,CASSRGLAAYEQYF
TRBV19,TRBJ2-7,TRBD1,NA,TGTGCCAGTAGCCCTCGGGACAGAACCTACGAGCAGTACTTC,CASSPRDRTYEQYF
TRBV14,TRBJ2-1,TRBD2,NA,TGTGCCAGCAGCCAAGAATTTGGGACTAGCGGTAGTGAGCAGTTCTTC,CASSQEFGTSGSEQFF
TRBV10-3,TRBJ1-6,NA,NA,TGTGCCATCAGTGAAAGAGGGCCCTCTGATAATTCACCCCTCCACTTT,CAISERGPSDNSPLHF
TRBV9,TRBJ1-5,NA,NA,TGTGCCAGCAGCGTGGACAGTGGGAATCAGCCCCAGCATTTT,CASSVDSGNQPQHF
TRBV11-3,TRBJ2-5,TRBD1,few,TGTGCCAGCAGAGTTCGGACAGGTGAAGAGACCCAGTACTTC,CASRVRTGEETQYF
TRBV6-2/TRBV6-3,TRBJ2-3,TRBD1,once,TGTGCCAGCAGCAAAGGGGGCTCCACAGATACGCAGTATTTT,CASSKGGSTDTQYF
TRBV4-1,TRBJ2-2,TRBD1,NA,TGCGCCAGCAGCCACCCCGGGACAGAGAACACCGGGGAGCTGTTTTTT,CASSHPGTENTGELFF
TRBV19,TRBJ1-1,TRBD1,NA,TGTGCCAGTAGTATAGGAACAGGGGAGGAGGCTTTCTTT,CASSIGTGEEAFF
TRBV24-1,TRBJ2-2,NA,once,TGTGCCACCAGTGCATCCAGGGCGGGCACCGGGGAGCTGTTTTTT,CATSASRAGTGELFF
TRBV4-2,TRBJ2-5,TRBD2,NA,TGTGCCAGCAGCCAATATTGGGCGGGAGGTGGGGGGGAGACCCAGTACTTC,CASSQYWAGGGGETQYF
TRBV6-5,TRBJ1-1,NA,NA,TGTGCCAGCAGAAACGGACAGATTTATGAAGCTTTCTTT,CASRNGQIYEAFF
TRBV7-9,TRBJ2-7,NA,NA,TGTGCCAGCAGCTTAGCGGGAAGCTCCTACGAGCAGTACTTC,CASSLAGSSYEQYF
TRBV7-2,TRBJ2-1,NA,NA,TGTGCCAGCAGAGCCGAGTGGGGTCTCTCCTACAATGAGCAGTTCTTC,CASRAEWGLSYNEQFF
TRBV5-1,TRBJ2-7,TRBD2,NA,TGCGCCAGCAGCTTGGGACGGGAGGGCCAAGAGCAGTACTTC,CASSLGREGQEQYF
TRBV7-2,TRBJ2-2,NA,NA,TGTGCCAGCAGCTTAGTCGCAGGGGGGACCGGGGAGCTGTTTTTT,CASSLVAGGTGELFF
TRBV30,TRBJ2-7,NA,NA,TGTGCCTGGGCCCGAATGGGGTACGAGCAGTACTTC,CAWARMGYEQYF
TRBV28,TRBJ1-2,NA,NA,TGTGCCAGCAGCTCGCCGACACTTCACTATGGCTACACCTTC,CASSSPTLHYGYTF